This T cell receptor beta chain was captured in a study of tumor and adjacent non-tumor tissue in lung cancer. Comment on this clonotype: Its antigen is unidentified. A much larger clone is a single base away; this may be a read error.

No cell sorting was done before RNA was extracted from the tissue. More than 3 cm separated this lung sample from the edge of the tumor. Study results and caveats: In normal lung, the top 100 clones were significantly more dominant than in tumor.

Three rounds of nested PCR, following a modified ARM-PCR protocol, produced the TCRbeta library. TCRdb used MiXCR to reprocess the multiplex PCR reads, holding one entry per CDR3 protein. The sample consists of some 100,000 distinct CDR3 sequences, approximately 60% of them appearing once. The J segment lost 15 bases and the V segment lost 6 bases, leaving 18 bases of the junction unmatched. The CDR3 loop spans 15 amino acids. Sequenced input: distant non-tumor lung tissue. This receptor was identified in a man younger than 45 with non-small cell lung cancer. This chain uses TRBV12-3 or TRBV12-4 with TRBJ2-1, with 9 nucleotides matching TRBD1. The CDR3 sequence is CASSERDRVFNGLFF. DNA for the CDR3: TGTGCCAGCAGCGAACGGGACAGGGTTTTCAATGGGCTGTTCTTC.